In its sample, the clone carrying this T cell receptor beta chain was seen a few times. Until they underwent thyroid surgery, no patient had received any treatment. These data originate in a study of metastatic and nonmetastatic thyroid tumors. Using MiXCR, TCRdb reanalyzed the PCR reads. The table includes under 8,000 clones, under 45% detected once. Between the trimmed V and J ends, which lost 0 bases and 13 bases, there was a span of 19 bases. The germline CDR1 and CDR2 sequences are MNHEY and SVGAGI. This CDR3 has 14 residues. The origin of this receptor is a female donor with papillary thyroid cancer or a benign thyroid nodule (not recorded which). Some clones in this sample may be carry-over from other donors' samples. The chain uses TRBV6-5 and TRBJ2-7; D unresolved. Material for sequencing was adjacent normal tissue. As DNA, the CDR3 is TGTGCCAGCAGTTACTCAGGCTCTCTGGCAGAGAGATACTTC. Protein product: CASSYSGSLAERYF.